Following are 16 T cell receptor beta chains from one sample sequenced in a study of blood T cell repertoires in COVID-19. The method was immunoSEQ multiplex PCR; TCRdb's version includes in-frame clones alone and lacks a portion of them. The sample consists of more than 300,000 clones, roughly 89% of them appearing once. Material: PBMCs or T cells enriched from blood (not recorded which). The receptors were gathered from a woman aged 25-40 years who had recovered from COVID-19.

The CDR3 region has the DNA TGTGCCAGCTCCCTTTTGAGGGGGGCCAACGTCCTGACTTTC. Translated, it gives CASSLLRGANVLTF. The V and J genes are TRBV18 and TRBJ2-6; D unresolved. V gave up 6 bases and J gave up 4 bases, with 10 bases separating them. The CDR3 sequence is 14 residues long. Germline assignment: CDR1 KGHSH and CDR2 LQKENI.

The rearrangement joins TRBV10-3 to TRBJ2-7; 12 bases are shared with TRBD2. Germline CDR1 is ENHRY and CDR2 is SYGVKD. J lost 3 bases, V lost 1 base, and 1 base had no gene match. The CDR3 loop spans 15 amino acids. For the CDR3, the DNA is TGTGCCATCAGTGAGTGGACTAGCGGGATCTACGAGCAGTACTTC. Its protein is CAISEWTSGIYEQYF.

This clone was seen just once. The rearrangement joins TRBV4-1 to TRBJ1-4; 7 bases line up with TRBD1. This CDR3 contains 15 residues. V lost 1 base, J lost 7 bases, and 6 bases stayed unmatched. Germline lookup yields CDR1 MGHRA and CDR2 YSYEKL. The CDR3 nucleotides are TGCGCCAGCAGCCAAGCAGCAGGGGGAGGTGAAAAACTGTTTTTT. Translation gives CASSQAAGGGEKLFF.

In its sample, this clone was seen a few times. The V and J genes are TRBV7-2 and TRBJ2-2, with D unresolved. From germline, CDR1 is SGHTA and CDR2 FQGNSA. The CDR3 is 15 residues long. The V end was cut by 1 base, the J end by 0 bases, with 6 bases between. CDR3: CASSLGRANTGELFF. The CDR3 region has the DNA TGTGCCAGCAGCTTAGGGAGAGCGAACACCGGGGAGCTGTTTTTT.

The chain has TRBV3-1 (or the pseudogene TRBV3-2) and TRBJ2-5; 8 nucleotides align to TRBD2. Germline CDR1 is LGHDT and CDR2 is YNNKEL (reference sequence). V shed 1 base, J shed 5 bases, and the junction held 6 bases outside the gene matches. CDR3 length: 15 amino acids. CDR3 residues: CASSQGTSFGETQYF. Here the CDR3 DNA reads TGTGCCAGCAGCCAAGGGACTAGCTTCGGTGAGACCCAGTACTTC.

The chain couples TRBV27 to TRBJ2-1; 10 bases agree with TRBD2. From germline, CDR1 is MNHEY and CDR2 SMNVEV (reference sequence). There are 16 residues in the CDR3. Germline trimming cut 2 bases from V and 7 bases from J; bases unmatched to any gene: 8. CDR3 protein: CASSLSPLAGENEQFF. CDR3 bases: TGTGCCAGCAGTTTAAGTCCGCTAGCGGGAGAAAATGAGCAGTTCTTC.

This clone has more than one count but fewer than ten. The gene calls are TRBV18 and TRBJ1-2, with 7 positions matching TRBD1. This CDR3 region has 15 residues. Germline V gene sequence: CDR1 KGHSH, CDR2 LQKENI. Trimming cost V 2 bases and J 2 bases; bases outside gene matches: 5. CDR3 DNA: TGTGCCAGCTCACCAGTAACAGGGGCAAACTATGGCTACACCTTC. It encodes CASSPVTGANYGYTF.

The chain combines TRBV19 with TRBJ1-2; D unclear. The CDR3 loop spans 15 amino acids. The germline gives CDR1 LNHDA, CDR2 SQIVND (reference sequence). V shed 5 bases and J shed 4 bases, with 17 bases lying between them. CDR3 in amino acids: CASSPRVGLFYGYTF. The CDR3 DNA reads TGTGCCAGTAGTCCTCGTGTAGGACTCTTCTATGGCTACACCTTC.

CDR3 amino acids: CASSHTRGDGDGYTF. Written as DNA, the CDR3 is TGTGCCAGCTCACATACAAGGGGCGATGGTGATGGCTACACCTTC. The chain is built from TRBV18 and TRBJ1-2; TRBD1 is a possible D gene (5 bases). In germline, CDR1 is KGHSH, CDR2 LQKENI. V was pared by 4 bases and J by 6 bases, with 18 bases between. CDR3 length: 15 residues.

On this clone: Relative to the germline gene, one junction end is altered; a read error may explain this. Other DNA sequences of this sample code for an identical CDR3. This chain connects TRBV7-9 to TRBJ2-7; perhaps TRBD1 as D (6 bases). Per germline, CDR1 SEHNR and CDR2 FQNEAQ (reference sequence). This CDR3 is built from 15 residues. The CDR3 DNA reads TGTGCTAGCAGCTTAGGATTGGGGACATACTACGAGCAGTACTTC. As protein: CASSLGLGTYYEQYF.

CDR3 DNA sequence: TGTGCCAGCAGCCGGCCTGACAACTTCTATGGCTACACCTTC. Its protein product is CASSRPDNFYGYTF. The rearrangement uses TRBV28 and TRBJ1-2; no clear D gene. This CDR3 is 14 amino acids long. Between the trimmed V and J ends, which lost 6 bases and 4 bases, there was a span of 15 bases. From germline, CDR1 is MDHEN and CDR2 SYDVKM.

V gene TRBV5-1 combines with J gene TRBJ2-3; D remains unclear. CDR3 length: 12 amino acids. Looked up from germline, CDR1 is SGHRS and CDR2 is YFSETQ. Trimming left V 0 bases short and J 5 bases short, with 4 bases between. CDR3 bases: TGCGCCAGCAGCTTGGCCAAAGATACGCAGTATTTT. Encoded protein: CASSLAKDTQYF.

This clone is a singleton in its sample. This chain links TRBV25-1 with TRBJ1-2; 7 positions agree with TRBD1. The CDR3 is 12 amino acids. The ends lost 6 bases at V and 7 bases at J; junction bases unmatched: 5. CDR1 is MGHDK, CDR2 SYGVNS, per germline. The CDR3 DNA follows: TGTGCCAGCAGGGGAGACAGGGCTGGCTACACCTTC. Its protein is CASRGDRAGYTF.

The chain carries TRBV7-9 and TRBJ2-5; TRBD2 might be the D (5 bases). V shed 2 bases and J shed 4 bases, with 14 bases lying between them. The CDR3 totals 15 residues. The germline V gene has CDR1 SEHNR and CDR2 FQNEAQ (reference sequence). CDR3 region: CASSLRVREPETQYF. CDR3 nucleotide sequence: TGTGCCAGCAGCTTAAGGGTGAGGGAGCCAGAGACCCAGTACTTC.

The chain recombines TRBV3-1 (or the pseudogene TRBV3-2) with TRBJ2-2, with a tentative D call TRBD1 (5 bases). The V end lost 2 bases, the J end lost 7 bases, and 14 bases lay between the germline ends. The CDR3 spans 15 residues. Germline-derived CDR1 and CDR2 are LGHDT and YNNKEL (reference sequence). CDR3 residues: CASSQRGRRIGELFF. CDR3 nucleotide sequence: TGTGCCAGCAGCCAAAGGGGTAGGAGAATCGGGGAGCTGTTTTTT.

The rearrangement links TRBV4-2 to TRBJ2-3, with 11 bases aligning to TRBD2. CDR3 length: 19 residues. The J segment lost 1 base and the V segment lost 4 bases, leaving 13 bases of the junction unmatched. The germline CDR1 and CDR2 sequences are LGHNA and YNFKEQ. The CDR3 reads CASSPRGLAGGSGTDTQYF. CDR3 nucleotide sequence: TGTGCCAGCAGCCCCAGGGGGCTAGCGGGAGGATCTGGCACAGATACGCAGTATTTT.